This TCR beta chain was recovered during a study of T cells after posttransplantation cyclophosphamide. Study outcomes and limitations: Donor-recipient repertoire similarity was low at 1-2 months, rising over year one.

This CDR3 has 14 residues. The V end lost 5 bases, the J end lost 2 bases, and 11 bases lay between the germline ends. Germline V CDR1 and CDR2: SGHTA, FQGNSA. Peripheral blood was collected from the related graft donor on the marrow donation day. A note on this clone: Its specificity is unknown.

Data came from immunoSEQ multiplex PCR; TCRdb stores just in-frame clones and leaves some out. The data show over 15,000 clones, 75% to 90% seen once. Sequencing was done on a sample of memory CD4+ T cells sorted from blood. The sequence derives from a man aged 25 to 45 in good health and a related stem cell transplant donor. This rearrangement joins TRBV7-2 to TRBJ2-3; D uncertain. This CDR3 is CASSPDSPTDTQYF. CDR3 DNA: TGTGCCAGCAGCCCAGACTCGCCCACAGATACGCAGTATTTT.